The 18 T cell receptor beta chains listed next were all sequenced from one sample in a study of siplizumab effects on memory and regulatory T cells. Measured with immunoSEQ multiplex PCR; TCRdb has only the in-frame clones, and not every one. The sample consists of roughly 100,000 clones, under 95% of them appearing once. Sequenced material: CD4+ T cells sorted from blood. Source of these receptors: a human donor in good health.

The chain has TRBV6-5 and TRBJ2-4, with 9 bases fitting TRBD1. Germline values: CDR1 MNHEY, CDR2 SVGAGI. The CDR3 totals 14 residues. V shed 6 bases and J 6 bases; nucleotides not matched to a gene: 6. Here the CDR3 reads CASSLATGGNIQYF. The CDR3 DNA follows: TGTGCCAGCAGCCTAGCGACAGGGGGAAACATTCAGTACTTC.

The DNA for the CDR3 is TGTGCCAGCTCATCCCAATACGGCTACACCTTC. Translating gives CASSSQYGYTF. V gene TRBV18 combines with J gene TRBJ1-2, with D hard to call. Germline V gene lookup returns CDR1 KGHSH and CDR2 LQKENI. There are 11 residues in the CDR3. V was pared by 5 bases and J by 8 bases, with 9 bases between.

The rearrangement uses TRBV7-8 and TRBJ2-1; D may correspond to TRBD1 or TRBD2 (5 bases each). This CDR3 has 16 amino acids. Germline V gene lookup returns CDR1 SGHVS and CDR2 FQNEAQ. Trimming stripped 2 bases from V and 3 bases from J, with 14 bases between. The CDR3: CASSLSIGGYYNEQFF. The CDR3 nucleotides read TGTGCCAGCAGCTTATCCATTGGGGGATACTACAATGAGCAGTTCTTC.

CDR3 protein: CAWSSGGWFLYF. The CDR3 DNA reads as TGTGCCTGGAGCAGCGGGGGGTGGTTTTTGTACTTC. This chain links TRBV30 with TRBJ2-7; 9 bases agree with TRBD2. The CDR3 has 12 amino acids. Germline assignment: CDR1 GTSNPN and CDR2 SVGIG (reference sequence). The V and J ends lost 3 bases and 12 bases, in that order; junction bases with no gene match: 9.

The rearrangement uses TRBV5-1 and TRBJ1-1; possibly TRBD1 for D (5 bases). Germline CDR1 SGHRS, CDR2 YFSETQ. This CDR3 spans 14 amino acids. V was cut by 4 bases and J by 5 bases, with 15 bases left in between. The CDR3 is CASSVTRSGTEAFF. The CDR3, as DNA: TGCGCCAGCAGCGTGACAAGGTCAGGGACTGAAGCTTTCTTT.

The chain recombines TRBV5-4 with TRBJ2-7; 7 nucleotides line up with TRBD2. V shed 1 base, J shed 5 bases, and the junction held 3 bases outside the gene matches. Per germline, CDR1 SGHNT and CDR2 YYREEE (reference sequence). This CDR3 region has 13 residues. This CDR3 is CASSLPSGNEQYF. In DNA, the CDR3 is TGTGCCAGCAGCTTGCCGAGCGGGAACGAGCAGTACTTC.

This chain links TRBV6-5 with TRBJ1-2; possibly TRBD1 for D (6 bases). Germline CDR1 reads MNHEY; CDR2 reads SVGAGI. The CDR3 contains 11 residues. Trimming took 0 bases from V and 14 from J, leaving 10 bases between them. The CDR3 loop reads CASSYSDRRTF. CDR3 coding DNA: TGTGCCAGCAGTTACTCGGACAGAAGGACCTTC.

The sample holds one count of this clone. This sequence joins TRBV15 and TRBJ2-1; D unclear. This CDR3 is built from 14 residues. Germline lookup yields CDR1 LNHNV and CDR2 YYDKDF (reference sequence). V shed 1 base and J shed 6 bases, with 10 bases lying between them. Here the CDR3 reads CATSRASMVNEQFF. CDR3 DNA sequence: TGTGCCACCAGCAGAGCCTCCATGGTCAATGAGCAGTTCTTC. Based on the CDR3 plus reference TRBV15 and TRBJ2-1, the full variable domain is DAMVIQNPRYQVTQFGKPVTLSCSQTLNHNVMYWYQQKSSQAPKLLFHYYDKDFNNEADTPDNFQSRRPNTSFCFLDIRSPGLGDTAMYLCATSRASMVNEQFFGPGTRLTVL.

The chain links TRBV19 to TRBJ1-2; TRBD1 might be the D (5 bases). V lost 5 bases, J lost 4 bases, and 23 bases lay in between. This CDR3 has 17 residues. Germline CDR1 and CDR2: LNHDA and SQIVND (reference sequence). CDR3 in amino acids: CASSSTQPGRGPYGYTF. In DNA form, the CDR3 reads TGTGCCAGTAGTTCAACCCAACCGGGAAGGGGACCCTATGGCTACACCTTC.

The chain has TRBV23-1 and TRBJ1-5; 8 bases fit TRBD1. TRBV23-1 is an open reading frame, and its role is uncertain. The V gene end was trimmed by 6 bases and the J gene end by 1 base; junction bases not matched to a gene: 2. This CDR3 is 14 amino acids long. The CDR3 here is CASRGQASNQPQHF. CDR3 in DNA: TGCGCCAGCAGGGGACAGGCGAGCAATCAGCCCCAGCATTTT.

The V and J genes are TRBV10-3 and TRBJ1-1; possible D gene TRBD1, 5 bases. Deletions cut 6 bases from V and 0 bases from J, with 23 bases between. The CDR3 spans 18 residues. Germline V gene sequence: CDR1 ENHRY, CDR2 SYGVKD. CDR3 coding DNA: TGTGCCATCAGCGCGGGGCCGAATAGGATGCGAATGAACACTGAAGCTTTCTTT. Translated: CAISAGPNRMRMNTEAFF.

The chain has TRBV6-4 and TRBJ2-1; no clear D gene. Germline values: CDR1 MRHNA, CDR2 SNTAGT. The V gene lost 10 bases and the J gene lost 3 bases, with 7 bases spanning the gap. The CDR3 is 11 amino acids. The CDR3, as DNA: TGTGCCACCGGTTACTACAATGAGCAGTTCTTC. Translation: CATGYYNEQFF.

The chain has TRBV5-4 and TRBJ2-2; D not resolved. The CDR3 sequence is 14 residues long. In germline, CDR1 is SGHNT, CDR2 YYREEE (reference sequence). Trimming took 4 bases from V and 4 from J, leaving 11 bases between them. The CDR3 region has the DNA TGTGCCAGCAGCGACACCCCGGTCACCGGGGAGCTGTTTTTT. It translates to CASSDTPVTGELFF.

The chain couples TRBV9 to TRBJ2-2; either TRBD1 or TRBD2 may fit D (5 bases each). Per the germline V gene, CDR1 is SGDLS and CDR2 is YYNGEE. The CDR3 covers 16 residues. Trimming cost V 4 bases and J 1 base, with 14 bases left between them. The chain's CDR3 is CASSSPGTVNTGELFF. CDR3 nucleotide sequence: TGTGCCAGCAGCTCTCCCGGGACCGTGAACACCGGGGAGCTGTTTTTT.

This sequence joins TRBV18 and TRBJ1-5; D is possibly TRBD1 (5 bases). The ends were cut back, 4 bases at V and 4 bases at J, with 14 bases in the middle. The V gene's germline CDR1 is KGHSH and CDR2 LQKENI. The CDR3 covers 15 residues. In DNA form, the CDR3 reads TGTGCCAGCTCACAAAATCAGGGACCAAATCAGCCCCAGCATTTT. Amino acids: CASSQNQGPNQPQHF. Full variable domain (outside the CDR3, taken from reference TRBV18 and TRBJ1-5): NAGVMQNPRHLVRRRGQEARLRCSPMKGHSHVYWYRQLPEEGLKFMVYLQKENIIDESGMPKERFSAEFPKEGPSILRIQQVVRGDSAAYFCASSQNQGPNQPQHFGDGTRLSIL.

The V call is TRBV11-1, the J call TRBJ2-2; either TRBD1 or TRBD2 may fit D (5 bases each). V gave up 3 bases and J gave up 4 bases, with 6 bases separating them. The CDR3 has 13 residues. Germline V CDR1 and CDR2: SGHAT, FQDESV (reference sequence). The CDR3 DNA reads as TGTGCCAGCAGCTTGGGGGTCACCGGGGAGCTGTTTTTT. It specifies CASSLGVTGELFF.

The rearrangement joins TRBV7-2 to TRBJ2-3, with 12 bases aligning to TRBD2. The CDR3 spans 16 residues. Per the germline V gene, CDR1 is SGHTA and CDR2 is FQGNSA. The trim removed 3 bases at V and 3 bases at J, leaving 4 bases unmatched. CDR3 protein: CASSFTSGGWTDTQYF. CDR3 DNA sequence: TGTGCCAGCAGCTTCACTAGCGGGGGGTGGACAGATACGCAGTATTTT.

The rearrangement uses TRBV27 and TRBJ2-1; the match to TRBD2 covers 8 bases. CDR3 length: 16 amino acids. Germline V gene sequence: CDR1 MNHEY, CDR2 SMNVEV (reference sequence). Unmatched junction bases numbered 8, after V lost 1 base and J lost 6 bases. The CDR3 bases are TGTGCCAGCAGTTTATTCAAGCGGGAGTCTACCAATGAGCAGTTCTTC. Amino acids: CASSLFKRESTNEQFF.